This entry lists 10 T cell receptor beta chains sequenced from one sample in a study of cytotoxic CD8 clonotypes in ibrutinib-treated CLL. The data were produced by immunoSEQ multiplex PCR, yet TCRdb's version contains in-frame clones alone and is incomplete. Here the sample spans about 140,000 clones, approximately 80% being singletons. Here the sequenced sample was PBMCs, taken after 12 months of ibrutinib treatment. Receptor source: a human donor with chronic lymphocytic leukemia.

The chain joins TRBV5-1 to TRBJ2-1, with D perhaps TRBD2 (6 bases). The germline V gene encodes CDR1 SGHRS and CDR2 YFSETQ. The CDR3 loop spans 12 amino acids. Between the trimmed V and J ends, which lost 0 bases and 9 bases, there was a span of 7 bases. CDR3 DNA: TGCGCCAGCAGCTTGGTTAGCGGTGAGCAGTTCTTC. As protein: CASSLVSGEQFF.

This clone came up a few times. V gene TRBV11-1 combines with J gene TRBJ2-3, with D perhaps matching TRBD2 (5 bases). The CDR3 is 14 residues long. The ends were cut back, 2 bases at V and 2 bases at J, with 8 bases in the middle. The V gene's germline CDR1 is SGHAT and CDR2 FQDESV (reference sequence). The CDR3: CASSLRGSTDTQYF. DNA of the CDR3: TGTGCCAGCAGCTTACGGGGATCCACAGATACGCAGTATTTT.

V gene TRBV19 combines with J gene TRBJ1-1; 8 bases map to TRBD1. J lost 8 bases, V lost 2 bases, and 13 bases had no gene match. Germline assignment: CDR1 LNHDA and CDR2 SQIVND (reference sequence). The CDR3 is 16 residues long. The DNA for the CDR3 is TGTGCCAGTAGTATATCCTCCAGGGTCGGACAGGGCGAAGCTTTCTTT. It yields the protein CASSISSRVGQGEAFF.

CDR3 nucleotide sequence: TGTGCCAGCAGTCACTTCGTCCATGAGCAGTTCTTC. It translates to CASSHFVHEQFF. The chain carries TRBV6-5 and TRBJ2-1; D is unclear. The germline V and J ends were trimmed by 5 bases and 8 bases, with 10 bases remaining between them. CDR3 length: 12 residues. CDR1 MNHEY and CDR2 SVGAGI come from the germline V gene.

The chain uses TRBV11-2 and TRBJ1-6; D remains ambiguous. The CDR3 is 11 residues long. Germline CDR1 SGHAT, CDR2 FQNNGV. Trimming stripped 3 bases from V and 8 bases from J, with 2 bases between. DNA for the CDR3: TGTGCCAGCAGCTTCGATTCACCCCTCCACTTT. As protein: CASSFDSPLHF.

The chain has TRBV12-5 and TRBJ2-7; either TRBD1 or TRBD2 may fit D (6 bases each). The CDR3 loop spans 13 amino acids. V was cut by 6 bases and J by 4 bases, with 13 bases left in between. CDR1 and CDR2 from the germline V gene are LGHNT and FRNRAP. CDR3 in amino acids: CASGLEGGYEQYF. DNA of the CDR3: TGTGCTAGTGGACTAGAGGGGGGTTACGAGCAGTACTTC.

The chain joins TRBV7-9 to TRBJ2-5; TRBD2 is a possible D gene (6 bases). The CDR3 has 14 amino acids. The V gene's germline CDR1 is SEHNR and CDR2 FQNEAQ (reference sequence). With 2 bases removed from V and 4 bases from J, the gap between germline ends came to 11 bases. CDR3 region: CASSLSRDSETQYF. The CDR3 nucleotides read TGTGCCAGCAGCTTAAGCCGGGACTCAGAGACCCAGTACTTC.

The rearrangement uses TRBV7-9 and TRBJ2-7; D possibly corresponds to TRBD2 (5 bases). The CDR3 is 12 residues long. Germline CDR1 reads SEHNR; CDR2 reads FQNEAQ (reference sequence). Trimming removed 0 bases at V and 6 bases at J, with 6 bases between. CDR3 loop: CASSLAAGEQYF. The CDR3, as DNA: TGTGCCAGCAGCTTAGCTGCGGGCGAGCAGTACTTC.

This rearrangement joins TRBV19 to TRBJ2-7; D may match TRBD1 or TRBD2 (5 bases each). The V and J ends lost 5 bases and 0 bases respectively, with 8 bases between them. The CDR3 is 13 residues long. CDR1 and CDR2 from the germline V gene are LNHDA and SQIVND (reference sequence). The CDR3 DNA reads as TGTGCCAGTAGTCGGGACGCCTCCTACGAGCAGTACTTC. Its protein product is CASSRDASYEQYF.

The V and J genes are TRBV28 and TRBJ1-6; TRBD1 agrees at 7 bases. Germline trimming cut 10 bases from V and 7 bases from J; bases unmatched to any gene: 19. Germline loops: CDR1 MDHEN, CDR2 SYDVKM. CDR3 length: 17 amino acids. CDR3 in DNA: TGTGCCATTAGACCCCTGGGCAGGGGGGAATCGAATTCACCCCTCCACTTT. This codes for CAIRPLGRGESNSPLHF. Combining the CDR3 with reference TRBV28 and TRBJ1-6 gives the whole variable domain DVKVTQSSRYLVKRTGEKVFLECVQDMDHENMFWYRQDPGLGLRLIYFSYDVKMKEKGDIPEGYSVSREKKERFSLILESASTNQTSMYLCAIRPLGRGESNSPLHFGNGTRLTVT.